The text below deals with one TCR beta chain. Its antigen remains unknown. These data belong to a study of cytomegalovirus exposure and HLA in healthy donors. Study-level findings and limits: Prior analysis indicated that the majority of TCR beta V segments exhibited productivity approximately 87% or approximately 30% of the time. Altogether, 160 or so TCR beta chains were recorded as cytomegalovirus-associated.

Primers: 60 Vbeta forward and 13 Jbeta reverse. Only in-frame clones appear in the TCRdb table, and some are missing; sequencing was by immunoSEQ multiplex PCR. The table records around 120,000 clones, approximately 70% of them present only once. The germline CDR1 and CDR2 sequences are MNHNY and SVGAGI (reference sequence). The junction had 6 bases not matched to a gene; V was cut back by 6 bases and J by 3 bases. This CDR3 contains 14 residues. Sequenced: PBMCs. This sequence was found in a woman aged 40 to 50 in good health and CMV-seropositive. The chain links TRBV6-6 to TRBJ1-2; 8 bases line up with TRBD1. The CDR3 sequence: CASRGQGKDYGYTF. The CDR3 DNA follows: TGTGCCAGCAGAGGACAGGGAAAGGACTATGGCTACACCTTC.